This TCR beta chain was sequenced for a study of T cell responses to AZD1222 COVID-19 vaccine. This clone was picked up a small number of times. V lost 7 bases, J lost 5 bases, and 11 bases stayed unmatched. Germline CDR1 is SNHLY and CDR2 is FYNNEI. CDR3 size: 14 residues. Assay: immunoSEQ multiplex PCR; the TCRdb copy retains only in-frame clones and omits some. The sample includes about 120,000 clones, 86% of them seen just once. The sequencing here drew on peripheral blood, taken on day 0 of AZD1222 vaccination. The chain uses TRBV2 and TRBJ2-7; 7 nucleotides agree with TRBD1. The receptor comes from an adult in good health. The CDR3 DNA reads TGTGCCAGCATACAGGGGCAGGGGATGCACGAGCAGTACTTC. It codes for CASIQGQGMHEQYF.